Sequencing of this T cell receptor (beta chain) was carried out in a study of CD8+ T cells in alopecia areata. Sequencing templates came from extracted RNA that was reverse transcribed into cDNA. Sequencing was performed with immunoSEQ multiplex PCR; in TCRdb, only in-frame clones are kept and a portion is missing. This table has 98,000 or so clones, around 55% appearing once. Germline lookup yields CDR1 SGHVS and CDR2 FNYEAQ. The CDR3 covers 14 residues. Deletions cut 4 bases from V and 2 bases from J, with 6 bases between. The sequence was collected from a human donor in good health. The chain recombines TRBV7-6 with TRBJ2-6; no clear D. The material sequenced was CD8+ T cells sorted from blood. CDR3 sequence: CASSSSAGANVLTF. CDR3 bases: TGTGCCAGCAGCTCCTCAGCTGGGGCCAACGTCCTGACTTTC.